Listed here is a single T cell receptor beta chain. The data are from a study of blood T cell repertoires in COVID-19. Study summary: The United States, Italy and Spain provided the acute and convalescent COVID-19 samples. In each case, the material was cDNA or gDNA derived from T cells, B-cell-depleted T cells, or PBMCs.

Under the authors' procedure: The authors estimated nucleated cell counts from reference gene primer amplification. Sequencing used immunoSEQ multiplex PCR; TCRdb keeps in-frame clones, though not all of them. The DNA gave D and trimming, while V, J and clone size come from that table. The sample records about 210,000 clones, under 95% being singletons. The origin of this receptor is a man aged 25 to 45 with acute or convalescent COVID-19. Sequences were obtained from peripheral blood.

DNA of the CDR3: TGTGCCAGCAGCGCGAGACGGAGATCGGGACACTGGAACACCGGGGAGCTGTTTTTT. Protein: CASSARRRSGHWNTGELFF. The chain links TRBV9 to TRBJ2-2, with D possibly TRBD1 on 6 matching bases. Trimming took 3 bases from V and 1 from J, leaving 22 bases between them. Germline V lookup: CDR1 SGDLS, CDR2 YYNGEE. The CDR3 loop spans 19 amino acids.